This T cell receptor beta chain emerged from a study of T cell repertoires in cytomegalovirus infection. Study as a whole: Public TCR beta signature analysis indicated the presence of both CMV infection and matching HLA type.

Whole-study results and caveats: It was HLA-C-restricted CMV-specific TCR beta clonotypes that dominated the response ex vivo.

One entry per CDR3 protein, called by TCRdb with MiXCR from the reads. The sample consists of fewer than 250,000 distinct CDR3 sequences, roughly 20% of them appearing once. The CDR3 covers 14 residues. Trimming removed 1 base at V and 4 bases at J, with 9 bases between. Germline V gene lookup returns CDR1 SGHAT and CDR2 FQNNGV. This clonotype was recorded at least ten times. Antigen: not known. The sequence was obtained from a human donor in good health (CMV status not recorded). Some clones in this sample may be carry-over from other donors' samples. The chain carries TRBV11-2 and TRBJ2-3; D possibly corresponds to TRBD2 (6 bases). Sequencing used CD8+ T cells from PBMCs. CDR3 nucleotides: TGTGCCAGCAGCTTAGGTGCGGGGCCAGATACGCAGTATTTT. Translation: CASSLGAGPDTQYF. The entire variable domain, with the rest obtained from reference TRBV11-2 and TRBJ2-3, is as follows: EAGVAQSPRYKIIEKRQSVAFWCNPISGHATLYWYQQILGQGPKLLIQFQNNGVVDDSQLPKDRFSAERLKGVDSTLKIQPAKLEDSAVYLCASSLGAGPDTQYFGPGTRLTVL.